A selection of T cell receptor beta chains follows, all from one sample in a study of blood T cell repertoires in COVID-19. The table came from immunoSEQ multiplex PCR; TCRdb's copy has only in-frame clones and leaves some out. The table has approximately 250,000 clones, over 70% seen once. The specimen sequenced was peripheral blood. These receptors all come from a human donor in a cohort sampled during active COVID-19. CDR3s include the opening cysteine and the closing phenylalanine or tryptophan. The D gene is left open where the match is weak. Size values are once, few and many counts, or a class for expanded clones, and some rows have none.

TRBV10-1,TRBJ1-3,NA,NA,CASSDGGATGNTIYF,TGCGCCAGCAGTGATGGAGGGGCCACTGGAAACACCATATATTTT
TRBV6-2/TRBV6-3,TRBJ1-6,NA,TRBD1,CASSTGQGYSPLHF,TGTGCCAGCAGTACGGGACAGGGTTATTCACCCCTCCACTTT
TRBV5-1,TRBJ1-6,NA,TRBD1,CASSLAGTDNSPLHF,TGCGCCAGCAGCTTGGCTGGGACAGATAATTCACCCCTCCACTTT
TRBV6-5,TRBJ2-2,NA,NA,CASLSGGRWTGELFF,TGTGCCAGTTTGTCAGGGGGGAGATGGACCGGGGAGCTGTTTTTT
TRBV29-1,TRBJ1-2,NA,TRBD1,CSVERDRADGYTF,TGCAGCGTTGAGAGGGACAGGGCGGATGGCTACACCTTC
TRBV6-1,TRBJ1-1,NA,NA,CASSETGTEAFF,TGTGCCAGCAGTGAAACAGGGACCGAAGCTTTCTTT
TRBV3-1/TRBV3-2,TRBJ1-4,NA,TRBD1,CASSQEINRGNEKLFF,TGTGCCAGCAGCCAAGAAATCAACAGGGGTAATGAAAAACTGTTTTTT
TRBV7-3,TRBJ2-1,NA,TRBD2,CASSLTGLAGGRNEQFF,TGTGCCAGCAGCTTAACGGGCCTAGCGGGAGGTAGGAATGAGCAGTTCTTC
TRBV7-8,TRBJ2-5,NA,TRBD1,CASSYGTGETQYF,TGTGCCAGCAGCTACGGGACAGGCGAGACCCAGTACTTC
TRBV7-2,TRBJ2-7,NA,NA,CASCYGAGTYEQYF,TGTGCCAGCTGTTATGGGGCAGGGACCTACGAGCAGTACTTC
TRBV3-1/TRBV3-2,TRBJ1-1,NA,NA,CASSRPGGTEAFF,TGTGCCAGCAGCCGTCCGGGAGGGACTGAAGCTTTCTTT
TRBV5-1,TRBJ2-2,NA,NA,CASSTGTLNTGELFF,TGCGCCAGCAGCACCGGGACACTGAACACCGGGGAGCTGTTTTTT
TRBV5-1,TRBJ2-7,NA,TRBD2,CASSPGTSRTYEQYF,TGCGCCAGCAGCCCTGGGACTAGTAGAACCTACGAGCAGTACTTC
TRBV2,TRBJ1-2,once,TRBD1,CARGGGQGDYGYTF,TGTGCCAGGGGCGGGGGACAGGGGGACTATGGCTACACCTTC
TRBV2,TRBJ1-2,NA,NA,CASSEALSGRYGYTF,TGTGCCAGCAGTGAAGCGCTGTCAGGGCGATATGGCTACACCTTC
TRBV2,TRBJ2-3,NA,TRBD1,CASRDRTGGVTSPFSTDTQYF,TGTGCCAGCAGGGACCGGACAGGGGGCGTAACGTCTCCGTTTAGCACAGATACGCAGTATTTT
TRBV21-1,TRBJ2-7,NA,NA,CASLVSGRFYEQYF,TGTGCCAGCTTGGTGAGCGGGAGGTTCTACGAGCAGTACTTC
TRBV18,TRBJ2-1,NA,NA,CASSPAATYNEQFF,TGTGCCAGCTCACCAGCTGCTACCTACAATGAGCAGTTCTTC
TRBV15,TRBJ1-2,few,TRBD1,CATSRDPSGGHGYTF,TGTGCCACCAGCAGAGATCCCTCAGGGGGGCATGGCTACACCTTC
TRBV3-1/TRBV3-2,TRBJ2-1,NA,TRBD1,CASSQELDRVNEQFF,TGTGCCAGCAGCCAAGAACTGGACAGGGTGAATGAGCAGTTCTTC
TRBV4-1,TRBJ1-6,NA,NA,CASTTPGNNSPLHF,TGCGCCAGCACCACTCCAGGGAATAATTCACCCCTCCACTTT
TRBV6-5,TRBJ1-6,NA,NA,CASSFGGYNSPLHF,TGTGCCAGCAGTTTCGGAGGGTATAATTCACCCCTCCACTTT
TRBV20-1,TRBJ1-1,NA,NA,CSAEWGPEAFF,TGCAGTGCTGAGTGGGGGCCTGAAGCTTTCTTT